One and the same sample provided the 21 T cell receptor beta chains below, sequenced in a study of T cell responses to AZD1222 COVID-19 vaccine. Using immunoSEQ multiplex PCR, the repertoire was profiled, and TCRdb retains in-frame clones only, with some absent. The sample contains more than 150,000 clones, around 87% of which appear only once. This material consisted of peripheral blood, taken on day 0 of MenACWY control vaccination. These receptor sequences come from an adult in good health.

This chain joins TRBV5-1 and TRBJ2-1; possibly TRBD1 or TRBD2 for D (6 bases each). Trimming cost V 3 bases and J 5 bases, with 12 bases left between them. The CDR3 spans 14 residues. Germline loops: CDR1 SGHRS, CDR2 YFSETQ. This chain's CDR3 is CASSSGAGNNEQFF. CDR3 sequence (DNA): TGCGCCAGCAGCTCGGGGGCGGGTAACAATGAGCAGTTCTTC.

V gene TRBV9 combines with J gene TRBJ1-1, with D perhaps matching TRBD1 (6 bases). Between the trimmed V and J ends, which lost 3 bases and 1 base, there was a span of 13 bases. Germline CDR1 is SGDLS and CDR2 is YYNGEE. The CDR3 is 15 amino acids. Here the CDR3 DNA reads TGTGCCAGCAGCGCGGGGGACACCAAGAACACTGAAGCTTTCTTT. This gives the protein CASSAGDTKNTEAFF.

This chain uses TRBV11-3 with TRBJ2-1, with D possibly matching TRBD1 (5 bases). CDR3 length equals 15 residues. V was cut by 0 bases and J by 7 bases, with 13 bases left in between. In germline, CDR1 is SGHNT, CDR2 YENEEA. The CDR3 loop is CASSLDPGSSNEQFF. The CDR3 DNA is TGTGCCAGCAGCTTAGATCCAGGGTCTAGTAATGAGCAGTTCTTC.

The chain joins TRBV29-1 to TRBJ1-5; possible D gene TRBD1, 6 bases. Between the trimmed V and J ends, which lost 6 bases and 5 bases, there was a span of 14 bases. Germline V lookup: CDR1 SQVTM, CDR2 ANQGSEA. The CDR3 length is 13 residues. DNA of the CDR3: TGCAGCGTCAACGGGGGGCCCGATCAGCCCCAGCATTTT. It translates to CSVNGGPDQPQHF.

The chain employs TRBV28 and TRBJ1-1, with D unclear. The ends were cut back, 5 bases at V and 10 bases at J, with 14 bases in the middle. The CDR3 covers 12 residues. The germline V gene has CDR1 MDHEN and CDR2 SYDVKM. The CDR3 reads CASSPQTRGAFF. DNA of the CDR3: TGTGCCAGCAGTCCTCAGACTCGGGGAGCTTTCTTT.

This chain joins TRBV11-3 and TRBJ2-1; D could derive from TRBD1 or TRBD2 (5 bases each). The germline CDR1 and CDR2 sequences are SGHNT and YENEEA. The CDR3 length is 14 residues. V lost 4 bases to trimming and J lost 8 bases, with 15 bases between them. CDR3 sequence: CASSYQGWDDEQFF. CDR3 DNA sequence: TGTGCCAGCAGCTACCAGGGCTGGGACGATGAGCAGTTCTTC.

The CDR3 region has the DNA TGTGCCAGCAGCCCAGGGACAGCCAAACAGCCCCAGCATTTT. Translating it yields CASSPGTAKQPQHF. V is TRBV3-1 (or the pseudogene TRBV3-2) and J is TRBJ1-5, with 7 bases lining up with TRBD1. Per the germline V gene, CDR1 is LGHDT and CDR2 is YNNKEL (reference sequence). The CDR3 runs to 14 residues. Trimming at V came to 4 bases and at J to 7 bases, leaving 7 bases not matched to a gene.

The gene calls are TRBV5-4 and TRBJ1-2; the match to TRBD1 covers 8 bases. The CDR3 has 15 amino acids. Germline V gene data show CDR1 as SGHNT and CDR2 as YYREEE (reference sequence). The V segment lost 0 bases and the J segment 4 bases; nucleotides outside the gene matches: 5. Written as DNA, the CDR3 is TGTGCCAGCAGCTTGGATGAGGACAGGGTCTATGGCTACACCTTC. This sequence encodes CASSLDEDRVYGYTF.

The chain uses TRBV11-2 and TRBJ1-3; possibly TRBD1 for D (5 bases). Trimming removed 6 bases from V and 4 bases from J, with 16 bases in between. The CDR3 has 15 amino acids. Germline assignment: CDR1 SGHAT and CDR2 FQNNGV. CDR3 residues: CASSSTDTNGNTIYF. DNA of the CDR3: TGTGCCAGCAGTTCGACAGATACTAACGGAAACACCATATATTTT.

This CDR3 reads CASSPGGRGVSYGYTF. The CDR3 region has the DNA TGCGCCAGCAGCCCAGGAGGTAGGGGTGTTAGCTATGGCTACACCTTC. The rearrangement joins TRBV5-1 to TRBJ1-2, with a possible D match to TRBD1 (5 bases). Germline CDR1 SGHRS, CDR2 YFSETQ. Deletions cut 4 bases from V and 4 bases from J, with 20 bases between. CDR3 size: 16 residues.

This chain uses TRBV27 with TRBJ1-4; D remains unclear. The CDR3 loop spans 16 amino acids. V was cut by 4 bases and J by 10 bases, with 22 bases left in between. Germline V CDR1 and CDR2: MNHEY, SMNVEV (reference sequence). The CDR3 DNA sequence: TGTGCCAGCAGTTCCATCCTGGAGGGAGGCCATGGAAAACTGTTTTTT. Residues: CASSSILEGGHGKLFF.

This rearrangement joins TRBV4-1 to TRBJ2-1, with 10 nucleotides matching TRBD2. Looked up from germline, CDR1 is MGHRA and CDR2 is YSYEKL. The V gene end was trimmed by 0 bases and the J gene end by 6 bases; junction bases not matched to a gene: 5. This CDR3 is built from 16 residues. The CDR3 DNA follows: TGCGCCAGCAGCCAAGATGGGCTAGCGGGAGTCAATGAGCAGTTCTTC. This gives the protein CASSQDGLAGVNEQFF.

The rearrangement joins TRBV28 to TRBJ2-7; possibly TRBD1 or TRBD2 for D (6 bases each). CDR1 is MDHEN, CDR2 SYDVKM, per germline. The CDR3 extends over 13 amino acids. The CDR3 sequence is CASRGTPSYEQYF. The CDR3 region has the DNA TGTGCTTCCCGGGGGACACCCTCCTACGAGCAGTACTTC. The whole variable domain, filled in from reference TRBV28 and TRBJ2-7, reads DVKVTQSSRYLVKRTGEKVFLECVQDMDHENMFWYRQDPGLGLRLIYFSYDVKMKEKGDIPEGYSVSREKKERFSLILESASTNQTSMYLCASRGTPSYEQYFGPGTRLTVT.

This chain uses TRBV28 with TRBJ1-6, with D perhaps TRBD1 (6 bases). CDR1 is MDHEN and CDR2 is SYDVKM in the germline V gene. The CDR3 covers 15 residues. Between the trimmed V and J ends, which lost 4 bases and 10 bases, there was a span of 17 bases. DNA for the CDR3: TGTGCCAGCAGTTCCCGGACAGTTCGGTTATCACCCCTCCACTTT. The encoded protein is CASSSRTVRLSPLHF.

The chain is built from TRBV19 and TRBJ1-1, with a possible D match to TRBD1 (5 bases). The germline V gene encodes CDR1 LNHDA and CDR2 SQIVND (reference sequence). This CDR3 spans 14 amino acids. Trimming removed 3 bases at V and 4 bases at J, with 12 bases between. The CDR3 sequence is CASSIVGGATEAFF. DNA of the CDR3: TGTGCCAGTAGTATTGTCGGGGGAGCCACTGAAGCTTTCTTT.

The V call is TRBV27, the J call TRBJ2-6, with 7 bases fitting TRBD2. V shed 7 bases, J shed 0 bases, and the junction held 6 bases outside the gene matches. The CDR3 totals 16 residues. Germline CDR1 and CDR2: MNHEY and SMNVEV (reference sequence). As DNA, the CDR3 is TGTGCCAGCACCCCTAGCGGAAGCTCTGGGGCCAACGTCCTGACTTTC. This encodes CASTPSGSSGANVLTF.

The J gene is TRBJ1-1, the V gene TRBV7-8, with D hard to call. The germline V gene has CDR1 SGHVS and CDR2 FQNEAQ. The CDR3 has 14 residues. With 5 bases removed from V and 4 bases from J, the gap between germline ends came to 14 bases. The CDR3 DNA follows: TGTGCCAGCAGCCCACCGGGTCGAGTCACTGAAGCTTTCTTT. This encodes CASSPPGRVTEAFF.

This chain joins TRBV28 and TRBJ2-7; TRBD1 aligns across 9 bases. Germline trimming cut 4 bases from V and 4 bases from J; bases unmatched to any gene: 5. This CDR3 contains 14 residues. CDR1 MDHEN and CDR2 SYDVKM come from the germline V gene. The DNA for the CDR3 is TGTGCCAGCAGTTATCCGGACAGGGGATACGAGCAGTACTTC. Amino acid sequence: CASSYPDRGYEQYF.

This clone was observed once. J is TRBJ2-7 and V is TRBV28, with a tentative D call TRBD1 (6 bases). Germline V gene sequence: CDR1 MDHEN, CDR2 SYDVKM. V lost 3 bases and J lost 6, with 9 bases in between. The CDR3 runs to 12 residues. The CDR3 DNA reads as TGTGCCAGCAGTTTGGTAGGGGGCGAGCAGTACTTC. It encodes CASSLVGGEQYF.

The chain links TRBV6-2 or TRBV6-3 to TRBJ2-7, with a possible D match to TRBD2 (6 bases). The germline CDR1 and CDR2 sequences are MNHEY and SVGEGT. The germline V and J ends were trimmed by 4 bases and 3 bases, with 10 bases remaining between them. CDR3 length equals 13 residues. CDR3 residues: CASSLGGSYEQYF. CDR3 nucleotides: TGTGCCAGCAGTTTGGGAGGAAGCTACGAGCAGTACTTC.

The V and J genes are TRBV6-1 and TRBJ2-5, with D perhaps matching TRBD1 (5 bases). This CDR3 has 14 amino acids. V was clipped by 1 base and J by 5 bases, with 11 bases between them. Germline V gene lookup returns CDR1 MNHNS and CDR2 SASEGT. CDR3: CASSEEGSRETQYF. The CDR3 coding sequence is TGTGCCAGCAGTGAAGAGGGGTCGCGGGAGACCCAGTACTTC.